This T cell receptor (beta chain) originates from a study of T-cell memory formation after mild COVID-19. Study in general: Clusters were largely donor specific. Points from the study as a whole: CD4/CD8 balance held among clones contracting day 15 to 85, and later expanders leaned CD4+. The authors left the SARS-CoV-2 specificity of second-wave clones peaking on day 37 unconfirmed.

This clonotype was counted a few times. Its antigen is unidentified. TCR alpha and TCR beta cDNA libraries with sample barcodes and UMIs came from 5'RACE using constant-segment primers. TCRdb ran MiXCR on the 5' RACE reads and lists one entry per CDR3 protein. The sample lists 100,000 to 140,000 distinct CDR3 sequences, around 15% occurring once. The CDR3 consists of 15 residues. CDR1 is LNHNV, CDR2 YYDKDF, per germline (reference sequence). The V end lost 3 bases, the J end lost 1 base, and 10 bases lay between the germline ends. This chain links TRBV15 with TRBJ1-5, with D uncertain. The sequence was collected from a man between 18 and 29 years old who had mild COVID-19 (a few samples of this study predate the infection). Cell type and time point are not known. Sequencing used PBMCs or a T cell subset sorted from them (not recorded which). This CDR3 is CATSSEGMSNQPQHF. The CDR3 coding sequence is TGTGCCACCAGCAGTGAAGGGATGAGCAATCAGCCCCAGCATTTT.